This T cell receptor beta chain stems from a study of blood T cell repertoires in COVID-19. About the research overall: PBMCs, B-cell-depleted T cells, or T cells were the source of the cDNA or gDNA that made up the material.

TCRdb's copy holds only in-frame clones and misses some; the assay was immunoSEQ multiplex PCR. The data show 110,000 or so clones, 80% to 90% seen once. The junction had 9 bases not matched to a gene; V was cut back by 4 bases and J by 5 bases. The CDR3 is 16 amino acids. Per germline, CDR1 SGHNT and CDR2 YYREEE (reference sequence). The TCR originated in a human donor in a cohort sampled during active COVID-19. The chain couples TRBV5-4 to TRBJ2-7; the match to TRBD2 covers 13 bases. Sequenced: peripheral blood. For the CDR3, the DNA is TGTGCCAGCAGCCCGATCACTAGCGGGGGGGCCGACGAGCAGTACTTC. This gives the protein CASSPITSGGADEQYF.